The 7 T cell receptor beta chains below come from one sample, sequenced in a study of spatial heterogeneity in lung cancer. As for time point: blood at routine non-recurrence follow-up after resection. Researchers sequenced whole RNA taken from tumor, nontumor lung or frozen PBMC without sorting. MiXCR, run by TCRdb on the 5' RACE reads, gives a single entry per CDR3 protein. The data show about 30,000 distinct CDR3 sequences, around 5.8% seen once. This specimen consisted of PBMCs, obtained at follow-up. These receptors all stem from a male donor with early-stage non-small cell lung cancer.

The chain combines TRBV27 with TRBJ1-1; tentative D call: TRBD1 (6 bases). The CDR3 runs 14 residues. Germline CDR1 MNHEY, CDR2 SMNVEV (reference sequence). V was trimmed by 10 bases and J by 5 bases, leaving 20 bases between them. CDR3 nucleotides: TGTGCCACCATTAGGGGGGGCTTGTATACTGAAGCTTTCTTT. This sequence encodes CATIRGGLYTEAFF.

This clonotype was seen more than once but under ten times. The V gene is TRBV12-3 or TRBV12-4, the J gene TRBJ2-7; 8 nucleotides line up with TRBD2. There are 16 residues in the CDR3. Trimming removed 5 bases from V and 0 bases from J; junction bases left unmatched: 9. The CDR3 loop is CASSPQAGASSYEQYF. The CDR3 DNA reads TGTGCCAGCAGTCCACAAGCGGGGGCGAGCTCCTACGAGCAGTACTTC.

This clonotype was seen ten or more times. This rearrangement joins TRBV20-1 to TRBJ1-6, with D hard to call. Germline lookup yields CDR1 DFQATT and CDR2 SNEGSKA (reference sequence). Trimming pared 2 bases from V and 7 bases from J, leaving 15 bases between. The CDR3 contains 15 residues. The CDR3 protein is CSARRRLAGNSPLHF. The CDR3 DNA reads as TGCAGTGCTAGACGACGACTAGCGGGCAATTCACCCCTCCACTTT.

A few counts support this clonotype. The chain joins TRBV12-3 or TRBV12-4 to TRBJ2-7, with 8 bases matching TRBD2. The CDR3 totals 14 residues. The V and J ends lost 6 bases and 2 bases, in that order; junction bases with no gene match: 6. The CDR3 nucleotides read TGTGCCAGCAGCATAGCGGGACCTACCTACGAGCAGTACGTC. Translating it yields CASSIAGPTYEQYV.

This clonotype qualifies as medium-sized (0.01 to 0.1%). This rearrangement joins TRBV29-1 to TRBJ1-1; D not resolved. V dropped 6 bases and J dropped 4 bases, with 15 bases sitting between them. Germline CDR1 SQVTM, CDR2 ANQGSEA. The CDR3 consists of 13 residues. The chain's CDR3 is CSVRVTGSTEAFF. Here the CDR3 DNA reads TGCAGCGTCAGAGTGACGGGGAGCACTGAAGCTTTCTTT.

This clonotype was seen many times. The chain has TRBV18 and TRBJ2-2; D not certain. The germline V and J ends were trimmed by 6 bases and 2 bases, with 7 bases remaining between them. The V gene's germline CDR1 is KGHSH and CDR2 LQKENI. The CDR3 covers 13 residues. The CDR3 DNA sequence: TGTGCCAGCTCGTCAGATAACACCGGGGAGCTGTTTTTT. Translation: CASSSDNTGELFF.

This clonotype was found many times. The CDR3 coding sequence is TGCGCCAGCAGCCAAGATACTAGGACGCAGTATTTT. This sequence encodes CASSQDTRTQYF. The chain combines TRBV4-1 with TRBJ2-3; a weak D match, TRBD2 (5 bases). Per germline, CDR1 MGHRA and CDR2 YSYEKL. V was pared by 0 bases and J by 9 bases, with 7 bases between. CDR3 size: 12 residues.